The present entry profiles one TCR beta chain with its context. Its antigen is unidentified. V lost 5 bases, J lost 0 bases, and 16 bases lay in between. Germline loops: CDR1 MNHEY, CDR2 SMNVEV (reference sequence). CDR3 length: 16 residues. If patients had autoimmune disease history or systemic immunosuppression, they were excluded. This sample stems from a study of OX40 agonist ivuxolimab in advanced cancers. Study-wide background: Treatment of patients was with ivuxolimab, an agonistic anti-OX40 (CD134) antibody.

Study conclusions and caveats: Expanded clones belonging to CD8+ T cells outnumbered, on average, those of CD4+.

Method: immunoSEQ multiplex PCR; TCRdb's copy keeps in-frame clones and lacks some. This table has over 80,000 clones, 70% to 90% appearing once. The source is an adult with an advanced solid tumor such as melanoma, head and neck, liver or kidney cancer. The rearrangement uses TRBV27 and TRBJ2-5; possibly TRBD2 for D (7 bases). Sequencing used CD4+ or CD8+ T cells sorted from blood, obtained in a trial of the OX40 agonist ivuxolimab. The CDR3 here is CASSLGGGQNQETQYF. CDR3 nucleotides: TGTGCCAGCAGTCTAGGGGGGGGACAAAACCAAGAGACCCAGTACTTC.